This T cell receptor beta chain comes out of a study of blood T cells in healthy people across ages. General study findings and limits: Unknown CMV status may confound age-related changes in expanded clones. The diversity estimates, figures obtained from one million T cells, were considered underestimates.

The second PCR ran roughly 6 to 12 cycles with a sample-barcoded 5' primer and J-beta primers. The template-switch adaptor was a 5' adaptor with 12 random nucleotides. It tagged each cDNA molecule. TCRdb ran MiXCR on the 5' RACE reads and lists one entry per CDR3 protein. The table lists 1.5 million to 2 million distinct CDR3 sequences, less than 50% of them singletons, with 2% to 2.5% in the top ten. Isolation recovered at least 6.5 million PBMCs from every sample. This clonotype was detected a few times. Its antigen is unidentified. Germline lookup yields CDR1 DFQATT and CDR2 SNEGSKA (reference sequence). This CDR3 spans 15 amino acids. The germline V and J ends were trimmed by 3 bases and 0 bases, with 12 bases remaining between them.

J is TRBJ2-1 and V is TRBV20-1; tentatively, D is TRBD2 (5 bases). The receptor was isolated from a woman aged 35 to 49 in good health. The source material was blood. Written as DNA, the CDR3 is TGCAGTGCTAGTGGAAGCGGTCGCTCCTACAATGAGCAGTTCTTC. It is translated as CSASGSGRSYNEQFF.